Listed below are T cell receptor beta chains from one sample, sequenced in a study of cytomegalovirus exposure and HLA in healthy donors. Measured with immunoSEQ multiplex PCR; TCRdb has only the in-frame clones, and not every one. The table includes approximately 110,000 clones, less than 80% detected once. The sample comprised PBMCs. The origin of the receptors is a man aged 30 to 45 in good health and CMV-seropositive. Both conserved end residues are trimmed from each CDR3.

V gene	J gene	CDR3 protein
TRBV6-1	TRBJ2-7	ASSEVSGVSYEQY
TRBV5-4	TRBJ1-5	ASSDTGANQPQH
TRBV4-2	TRBJ1-6	ASSQESKGGPLH
TRBV7-6	TRBJ1-2	ASSSGQRYGYT
TRBV6-5	TRBJ1-2	ASRAGGGGYGYT
TRBV6-5	TRBJ1-1	ATRDSMNTEAF
TRBV6-6	TRBJ1-1	ASGDREATEAF
TRBV5-8	TRBJ2-4	ASSLGLASIQY
TRBV5-8	TRBJ1-2	ASSSTGWGGYT
TRBV9	TRBJ1-2	ASSVEAGGGGYT
TRBV7-9	TRBJ1-1	ASSFRWNTEAF
TRBV7-8	TRBJ2-1	ASSSGEDNEQF
TRBV7-9	TRBJ1-5	SSSLDSLGTGGYQPQH
TRBV10-1	TRBJ2-6	ASSPGGAGANVLT
TRBV18	TRBJ1-1	ASHLTGDAEAF
TRBV10-2	TRBJ1-4	ASRRGGEGEKLF
TRBV18	TRBJ1-1	ASSLSGQDNTEAF
TRBV14	TRBJ2-3	ASSQSWRGDTDTQY
TRBV4-1	TRBJ2-1	ASSQPSRTPSNEQF
TRBV5-8	TRBJ1-5	ASSLASGPNQPQH
TRBV5-1	TRBJ1-2	ASSEGQGMGGYT
TRBV27	TRBJ2-7	ASSPSGSYEQY
TRBV14	TRBJ1-1	ASSQVAQGVGEAF
TRBV5-1	TRBJ2-5	ASSLDASGGLSETQY
TRBV14	TRBJ2-1	ASSQEPRGRTYNEQF
TRBV6-4	TRBJ2-3	ASSVEGTTDTQY
TRBV7-8	TRBJ1-2	ASSPEDRVNYGYT
TRBV11-2	TRBJ1-6	ASSLADNSPLH
TRBV29-1	TRBJ2-5	SVVLTVQETQY
TRBV30	TRBJ2-1	AWSTLAGGPYNEQF